The 24 T cell receptor beta chains below were found in one sample sequenced in a study of CD8 T cells in Susac syndrome. Random hexamers were used to reverse transcribe roughly 0.45 to 1 ug of RNA. MiXCR, run by TCRdb on the immunoSEQ multiplex PCR reads, gives a single entry per CDR3 protein. Altogether hundreds of thousands of distinct CDR3 sequences are present, around 84% being singletons, with the ten largest covering approximately 0.11%. Material for sequencing was CD8+ T cells from PBMCs. The receptors come from a human donor with multiple sclerosis.

The chain uses TRBV13 and TRBJ2-1; 12 nucleotides agree with TRBD2. Germline CDR1 is PRHDT and CDR2 is FYEKMQ (reference sequence). The CDR3 extends over 16 amino acids. After removal of 4 bases from V and 4 bases from J, the junction contained 5 bases not matched to a gene. The DNA for the CDR3 is TGTGCCAGCAGCTATAGGACTAGCGGGGTATACAATGAGCAGTTCTTC. It translates to CASSYRTSGVYNEQFF.

The chain links TRBV27 to TRBJ2-7; D gene unclear. There are 13 residues in the CDR3. V lost 7 bases, J lost 2 bases, and 12 bases lay in between. The germline V gene encodes CDR1 MNHEY and CDR2 SMNVEV (reference sequence). Written as DNA, the CDR3 is TGTGCCAGCACACCAGGTTCTCCCTACGAGCAGTACTTC. Its translation is CASTPGSPYEQYF.

This clonotype was detected a few times. This chain uses TRBV11-2 with TRBJ2-5; no firm D call. The germline V gene encodes CDR1 SGHAT and CDR2 FQNNGV. Trimming left V 4 bases short and J 3 bases short, with 6 bases between. This CDR3 comprises 12 residues. This chain's CDR3 is CASSSREETQYF. The CDR3 bases are TGTGCCAGCAGCTCCCGGGAAGAGACCCAGTACTTC.

The rearrangement joins TRBV7-3 to TRBJ2-2, with D tentatively TRBD2 (7 bases). This CDR3 region has 16 residues. CDR1 SGHTA and CDR2 FQGTGA come from the germline V gene. V shed 1 base and J shed 3 bases, with 12 bases lying between them. The CDR3 loop is CASSLKGGGYTGELFF. CDR3 sequence (DNA): TGTGCCAGCAGCTTAAAAGGGGGAGGGTACACCGGGGAGCTGTTTTTT. The complete variable domain, with remaining parts taken from reference TRBV7-3 and TRBJ2-2, reads GAGVSQTPSNKVTEKGKYVELRCDPISGHTALYWYRQSLGQGPEFLIYFQGTGAADDSGLPNDRFFAVRPEGSVSTLKIQRTERGDSAVYLCASSLKGGGYTGELFFGEGSRLTVL.

This clonotype was observed a single time. V usage is TRBV7-9 and J usage is TRBJ2-7; D may match TRBD1 or TRBD2 (5 bases each). The V gene lost 3 bases and the J gene lost 4 bases, with 13 bases spanning the gap. The CDR3 totals 14 residues. Germline CDR1 and CDR2: SEHNR and FQNEAQ (reference sequence). The CDR3 coding sequence is TGTGCCAGCAGCTTTCCACACGGGGCGTACGAGCAGTACTTC. Translated, it gives CASSFPHGAYEQYF.

This clonotype was counted once. The genes are TRBV27 and TRBJ1-2, with D unresolved. The CDR3 loop spans 14 amino acids. V lost 3 bases, J lost 7 bases, and 15 bases lay in between. Germline CDR1 MNHEY, CDR2 SMNVEV (reference sequence). In DNA, the CDR3 is TGTGCCAGCAGTTTTAGAGAGTTTACGGGTGGCTACACCTTC. The encoded protein is CASSFREFTGGYTF.

This chain uses TRBV6-5 with TRBJ1-2; D not certain. Germline V gives CDR1 MNHEY, CDR2 SVGAGI. This CDR3 is 13 amino acids long. The ends were cut back, 6 bases at V and 5 bases at J, with 13 bases in the middle. The CDR3 sequence: CASSFGPRYGYTF. CDR3 coding DNA: TGTGCCAGCAGCTTTGGTCCTCGGTATGGCTACACCTTC.

The J gene is TRBJ2-1, the V gene TRBV7-2, with unresolved D. Trimming cost V 3 bases and J 0 bases, with 12 bases left between them. The length of the CDR3 is 16 residues. Germline V CDR1 and CDR2: SGHTA, FQGNSA. The CDR3 region is CASSFPEYNSYNEQFF. DNA for the CDR3: TGTGCCAGCAGCTTTCCTGAATATAACTCCTACAATGAGCAGTTCTTC.

This clonotype was observed a handful of times. The chain is built from TRBV5-4 and TRBJ2-7, with 8 bases identical to TRBD2. Per the germline V gene, CDR1 is SGHNT and CDR2 is YYREEE (reference sequence). V dropped 0 bases and J dropped 7; count of bases not matched to a gene: 9. The CDR3 spans 15 residues. The CDR3 DNA is TGTGCCAGCAGCTTGGACCGGGAGGGGGGGGAAGAGCAGTACTTC. It yields the protein CASSLDREGGEEQYF.

This clonotype was observed a few times. The chain employs TRBV7-9 and TRBJ2-3; no clear D gene. The length of the CDR3 is 13 residues. The ends were cut back, 2 bases at V and 2 bases at J, with 5 bases in the middle. Germline V lookup: CDR1 SEHNR, CDR2 FQNEAQ (reference sequence). CDR3 bases: TGTGCCAGCAGCTTAAAAGACACAGATACGCAGTATTTT. Its translation: CASSLKDTDTQYF.

The V and J genes are TRBV11-3 and TRBJ1-3; the D is unclear. The V end lost 3 bases, the J end lost 0 bases, and 12 bases lay between the germline ends. The CDR3 sequence is 16 residues long. The germline CDR1 and CDR2 sequences are SGHNT and YENEEA. The CDR3 DNA sequence: TGTGCCAGCAGCTTGCGGGGTCGGAGCTCTGGAAACACCATATATTTT. This translates into CASSLRGRSSGNTIYF.

The chain carries TRBV27 and TRBJ2-7; perhaps TRBD2 as D (6 bases). Per germline, CDR1 MNHEY and CDR2 SMNVEV (reference sequence). Trimming took off 0 bases at V and 2 bases at J, with 11 bases between the two ends. The CDR3 covers 15 residues. In DNA form, the CDR3 reads TGTGCCAGCAGTTTATCAGTAGCGGAGGCCTACGAGCAGTACTTC. Protein sequence: CASSLSVAEAYEQYF.

About this clonotype: The DNA is left out, because the CDR3 cannot be placed on it with certainty; the CDR3 is given as TCRdb lists it. This chain links TRBV10-1 with TRBJ2-1. The CDR3 length equals 14 residues, ends included. From germline, CDR1 is WNHNN and CDR2 SYGVQD (reference sequence). CDR3 amino acids: CASSTSGVPNEQFF.

The chain carries TRBV9 and TRBJ1-2, with a tentative D call TRBD1 (5 bases). Germline CDR1 reads SGDLS; CDR2 reads YYNGEE. The CDR3 consists of 12 residues. Trimming cost V 7 bases and J 7 bases, with 14 bases left between them. CDR3 sequence (DNA): TGTGCCAGCGGGGGAGGACGAGGTGGCTACACCTTC. It codes for CASGGGRGGYTF.

The CDR3 nucleotides are TGCGCCAGCAGCTTTTACGACAGGAACACTGAAGCTTTCTTT. This encodes CASSFYDRNTEAFF. The chain couples TRBV5-1 to TRBJ1-1; D is perhaps TRBD1 (5 bases). Per germline, CDR1 SGHRS and CDR2 YFSETQ. This CDR3 comprises 14 residues. V was clipped by 2 bases and J by 1 base, with 9 bases between them. Complete variable domain (other parts from reference TRBV5-1 and TRBJ1-1): KAGVTQTPRYLIKTRGQQVTLSCSPISGHRSVSWYQQTPGQGLQFLFEYFSETQRNKGNFPGRFSGRQFSNSRSEMNVSTLELGDSALYLCASSFYDRNTEAFFGQGTRLTVV.

The chain recombines TRBV12-5 with TRBJ2-7; 8 bases are a match to TRBD1. The CDR3 is 14 amino acids. The germline gives CDR1 LGHNT, CDR2 FRNRAP. Trimming cost V 7 bases and J 5 bases; bases outside gene matches: 10. DNA of the CDR3: TGTGCTAGTGCCCCGACAGGGGCGATCGACGAGCAGTACTTC. Its protein is CASAPTGAIDEQYF.

In its sample, this clonotype was seen once. This rearrangement joins TRBV12-3 or TRBV12-4 to TRBJ1-4; perhaps TRBD1 as D (5 bases). V was trimmed by 5 bases and J by 0 bases, leaving 13 bases between them. This CDR3 has 16 amino acids. The CDR3 here is CASSLGRATTNEKLFF. CDR3 nucleotide sequence: TGTGCCAGCAGTCTGGGCAGGGCTACAACTAATGAAAAACTGTTTTTT.

The J gene is TRBJ2-5, the V gene TRBV2, with TRBD2 matching 11 bases. Germline CDR1 is SNHLY and CDR2 is FYNNEI. This CDR3 region has 16 residues. V dropped 7 bases and J dropped 1; count of bases not matched to a gene: 8. The chain's CDR3 is CASITSGSKGQETQYF. CDR3 nucleotides: TGTGCCAGCATAACTAGCGGGAGTAAGGGCCAAGAGACCCAGTACTTC.

This CDR3 reads CSASVVRWEQGYGYTF. CDR3 coding DNA: TGCAGTGCTAGTGTAGTCCGCTGGGAGCAAGGCTATGGCTACACCTTC. The chain employs TRBV20-1 and TRBJ1-2; D not resolved. The CDR3 consists of 16 residues. V gave up 3 bases and J gave up 4 bases, with 21 bases separating them. Looked up from germline, CDR1 is DFQATT and CDR2 is SNEGSKA (reference sequence).

The chain recombines TRBV29-1 with TRBJ2-7; the match to TRBD1 covers 7 bases. CDR1 and CDR2 from the germline V gene are SQVTM and ANQGSEA. V lost 3 bases to trimming and J lost 2 bases; unmatched junction nucleotides: 16. The length of the CDR3 is 17 residues. Here the CDR3 DNA reads TGCAGCGTTGAGGGAAGGGGGTCAGGGGACAGCCCCTACGAGCAGTACTTC. It encodes CSVEGRGSGDSPYEQYF.

The genes are TRBV11-2 and TRBJ2-7, with D hard to call. CDR3 length equals 14 residues. Germline V gives CDR1 SGHAT, CDR2 FQNNGV. Between the trimmed V and J ends, which lost 6 bases and 0 bases, there was a span of 12 bases. Here the CDR3 reads CASRPPGPSYEQYF. The CDR3 region has the DNA TGTGCCAGCAGACCTCCAGGTCCCTCCTACGAGCAGTACTTC.

In this sample, this clonotype turned up once. Mismatch with germline at one junction end may stem from a read error. The chain joins TRBV12-3 or TRBV12-4 to TRBJ2-1, with TRBD2 matching 7 bases. This CDR3 has 11 amino acids. CDR3 sequence: CASSPGLDVVF. CDR3 nucleotide sequence: TGTGCCAGCAGTCCTGGACTAGATGTAGTCTTC.

CDR3: CASKRGGAGNEQFF. CDR3 nucleotide sequence: TGCGCCAGCAAACGTGGGGGCGCGGGCAATGAGCAGTTCTTC. The chain couples TRBV4-1 to TRBJ2-1; TRBD1 is a possible D gene (6 bases). CDR1 MGHRA and CDR2 YSYEKL come from the germline V gene. The CDR3 loop spans 14 amino acids. V lost 7 bases and J lost 6, with 16 bases in between.

This clonotype is a singleton in its sample. The chain is built from TRBV5-1 and TRBJ2-1; perhaps D is TRBD1 or TRBD2 (6 bases each). V lost 0 bases to trimming and J lost 3 bases, with 16 bases between them. The CDR3 length is 17 residues. CDR1 and CDR2 from the germline V gene are SGHRS and YFSETQ. The CDR3 bases are TGCGCCAGCAGCTTGGCCCTAGGGGGACTGAACTACAATGAGCAGTTCTTC. Translation: CASSLALGGLNYNEQFF.